This TCR beta chain derives from a study of T cell responses to AZD1222 COVID-19 vaccine. The V gene's germline CDR1 is SGHTA and CDR2 FQGNSA. This CDR3 has 15 amino acids. Deletions cut 2 bases from V and 5 bases from J, with 15 bases between. Profiled with immunoSEQ multiplex PCR; TCRdb holds only in-frame clones, not every one. The sample yields 75,000 to 95,000 clones, 91% seen once. Sequences were derived from peripheral blood, sampled 28 days after the second AZD1222 dose. The V call is TRBV7-2, the J call TRBJ2-5; D perhaps matches TRBD1 (6 bases). This TCR came from an adult who received the AZD1222 COVID-19 vaccine. CDR3 DNA: TGTGCCAGCAGCTTAAGGCCCGCAGGGGCGGAGACCCAGTACTTC. Translated, it gives CASSLRPAGAETQYF.